This T cell receptor (beta chain) was documented in a study of prognosis after radiotherapy for stage I lung cancer. The wider study: Roughly seven patients presented with squamous cell carcinoma, twelve with adenocarcinoma. The study delivered radiotherapy as SBRT in 3 to 5 fractions, with a biologically effective dose of at least 100 Gy.

Two-round multiplex PCR, the amplification method, yielded TCR beta CDR3 from genomic DNA. First-round PCR amplification was performed with primers specific to each TRBV and TRBJ gene. TCRdb analysed the multiplex PCR reads with MiXCR anew, one entry per CDR3 protein. This repertoire shows approximately 41,000 distinct CDR3 sequences, 24% found once; its top ten account for less than 30%. V lost 1 base, J lost 10 bases, and 10 bases lay in between. Germline CDR1 reads SGHVS; CDR2 reads FQNEAQ. The CDR3 extends over 12 amino acids. This clonotype appeared many times. The antigen is unknown. Findings of the study overall: Unique TCR clone counts were lower following stereotactic body radiation therapy (median roughly 9,900 versus 7,200).

This sample comprised PBMCs, obtained before or after stereotactic body radiation therapy (not recorded which). The chain joins TRBV7-8 to TRBJ1-1; weak D call: TRBD1 (5 bases). This receptor was obtained from a donor over 45 with non-small cell lung cancer. The CDR3 reads CASSLGEGRAFF. Here the CDR3 DNA reads TGTGCCAGCAGCTTAGGCGAGGGGAGAGCTTTCTTT.